This TCR beta chain was captured in a study of blood T cell repertoires in COVID-19. Points on this clone: The sample has other DNA sequences that encode this CDR3 too.

Method: immunoSEQ multiplex PCR; TCRdb's copy keeps in-frame clones and lacks some. This sample yields tens of thousands of clones, of which roughly nine tenths are seen a single time; approximately 3.6% belongs to the top ten. Trimming shortened V by 1 base and J by 6 bases, and 6 bases separated the two germline ends. Germline lookup yields CDR1 SGHRS and CDR2 YFSETQ. CDR3 length equals 12 residues. The rearrangement uses TRBV5-1 and TRBJ2-3, with D perhaps TRBD2 (5 bases). The TCR was taken from a woman in her fifties or sixties with COVID-19, enrolled during active disease. Sequenced input: peripheral blood. The CDR3 region is CASSLTGDTQYF. The DNA of the CDR3 is TGCGCCAGCAGCTTGACGGGGGATACGCAGTATTTT.